These 5 T cell receptor beta chains were all obtained from the same sample, sequenced in a study of cytomegalovirus exposure and HLA in healthy donors. PCR primers comprised 60 Vbeta and 13 Jbeta primers. Sequencing used immunoSEQ multiplex PCR; TCRdb keeps in-frame clones, though not all of them. Found here are approximately 200,000 clones, roughly four fifths of them singletons; the top ten hold 6.5%. Source material: PBMCs. These receptor sequences come from a woman aged 45-65 years in good health and CMV-seropositive.

The rearrangement uses TRBV2 and TRBJ1-3, with a weak D call TRBD1 (5 bases). V dropped 6 bases and J dropped 2 bases, with 11 bases sitting between them. The CDR3 spans 14 residues. Germline assignment: CDR1 SNHLY and CDR2 FYNNEI. Here the CDR3 reads CASRRRGPGNTIYF. CDR3 DNA: TGTGCCAGCAGACGGAGGGGTCCTGGAAACACCATATATTTT.

This chain connects TRBV6-5 to TRBJ1-3; 7 nucleotides line up with TRBD1. CDR3 length equals 15 residues. The ends lost 0 bases at V and 4 bases at J; junction bases unmatched: 3. CDR1 and CDR2 from the germline V gene are MNHEY and SVGAGI. The CDR3 bases are TGTGCCAGCAGTTACTCAACAGGGGCCGGAAACACCATATATTTT. Translation gives CASSYSTGAGNTIYF.

The chain is built from TRBV5-1 and TRBJ2-7; 10 nucleotides line up with TRBD1. Germline values: CDR1 SGHRS, CDR2 YFSETQ. J lost 2 bases, V lost 4 bases, and 3 bases had no gene match. The CDR3 runs to 14 residues. The CDR3 DNA follows: TGCGCCAGCAGCCCCGGACAGGGGGCCTACGAGCAGTACTTC. Translated, it gives CASSPGQGAYEQYF.

The V gene is TRBV28, the J gene TRBJ2-7; 13 bases are shared with TRBD2. This CDR3 has 17 residues. Germline V gene lookup returns CDR1 MDHEN and CDR2 SYDVKM. The V gene end was trimmed by 5 bases and the J gene end by 4 bases; junction bases not matched to a gene: 11. Here the CDR3 DNA reads TGTGCCAGCAGTCAAAGGTGGACTAGCGGGAGTGGTTACGAGCAGTACTTC. This codes for CASSQRWTSGSGYEQYF.

The chain carries TRBV7-9 and TRBJ1-2; 10 nucleotides align to TRBD1. CDR1 SEHNR and CDR2 FQNEAQ come from the germline V gene (reference sequence). The CDR3 has 14 amino acids. With 1 base clipped from V and 10 bases from J, the junction kept 6 bases outside the gene matches. DNA for the CDR3: TGTGCCAGCAGCTTAGGACAGGGGGCTTGGTACTACACCTTC. This codes for CASSLGQGAWYYTF.